The rows below give T cell receptor beta chains drawn from one sample of a study of blood T cell repertoires in COVID-19. The method was immunoSEQ multiplex PCR; TCRdb's version includes in-frame clones alone and lacks a portion of them. The sample has 95,000 to 120,000 clones, approximately 84% seen once. Sequenced sample: peripheral blood. The origin of the receptors is a woman between 40 and 55 years old with acute or convalescent COVID-19. The CDR3 runs from the conserved cysteine through the conserved F or W. A D gene is named only where the DNA matches it firmly. A clone size is listed for some rows: how often the clone was seen (once, few, many), or a class if it is expanded.

v_call	d_call	j_call	clone_size	cdr3_aa	cdr3_nt
TRBV2	NA	TRBJ1-2	few	CASSENRETGYTF	TGTGCCAGCAGTGAAAACAGGGAAACTGGCTACACCTTC
TRBV7-9	NA	TRBJ1-3	once	CASSQRGRSGNTIYF	TGTGCCAGCAGCCAGCGGGGACGCTCTGGAAACACCATATATTTT
TRBV2	NA	TRBJ2-2	NA	CASSARDTGELFF	TGTGCCAGCAGTGCCAGGGACACCGGGGAGCTGTTTTTT
TRBV7-9	TRBD1	TRBJ1-4	NA	CASAEDRVNEKLFF	TGTGCCAGCGCCGAGGACAGGGTTAATGAAAAACTGTTTTTT
TRBV2	NA	TRBJ1-6	NA	CASSGESGMDSPLHF	TGTGCCAGCAGTGGGGAGTCGGGGATGGATTCACCCCTCCACTTT
TRBV12-5	NA	TRBJ2-7	NA	CASGYREFYEQYF	TGTGCTAGTGGCTACCGGGAGTTCTACGAGCAGTACTTC
TRBV6-1	TRBD2	TRBJ2-2	few	CASSEALSGGRNGELFF	TGTGCCAGCAGTGAAGCGCTAAGCGGGGGGAGGAACGGGGAGCTGTTTTTT
TRBV5-1	NA	TRBJ2-1	NA	CASSLLRASVGEQFF	TGCGCCAGCAGCCTCCTCCGGGCTAGCGTCGGTGAGCAGTTCTTC
TRBV21-1	NA	TRBJ2-3	NA	CASSKVRTTDTQYF	TGTGCCAGCAGCAAAGTTAGGACTACAGATACGCAGTATTTT
TRBV5-8	TRBD1	TRBJ1-5	NA	CASSHRGEDNQPQHF	TGTGCCAGCAGCCACAGGGGAGAAGACAATCAGCCCCAGCATTTT
TRBV25-1	TRBD1	TRBJ1-2	NA	CASSAATGGANGYTF	TGTGCCAGCAGCGCGGCTACAGGGGGCGCCAATGGCTACACCTTC
TRBV3-1/TRBV3-2	NA	TRBJ1-4	few	CASSLETGAMIEKLFF	TGTGCCAGCAGCCTGGAAACTGGGGCCATGATTGAAAAACTGTTTTTT
TRBV6-4	TRBD1	TRBJ2-3	once	CASSRRQGSDTQYF	TGTGCCAGCAGCCGCCGACAGGGATCAGATACGCAGTATTTT
TRBV5-7	TRBD2	TRBJ2-2	NA	CASRRSPRGGTSTGELFF	TGTGCCAGCAGGCGCTCACCGCGCGGGGGGACGTCGACCGGGGAGCTGTTTTTT
TRBV7-9	NA	TRBJ1-2	NA	CASRQQGGWAGYTF	TGTGCCAGCAGGCAACAAGGGGGATGGGCTGGCTACACCTTC
TRBV5-8	NA	TRBJ1-2	NA	CASTLRRERGYTF	TGTGCCAGCACCCTTCGGAGGGAACGCGGCTACACCTTC
TRBV7-9	TRBD1	TRBJ1-5	NA	CASRGTGDQPQHF	TGTGCCAGCCGTGGGACAGGGGATCAGCCCCAGCATTTT
TRBV9	NA	TRBJ1-1	NA	CASSSQDTEAFF	TGTGCCAGCAGCTCACAGGACACTGAAGCTTTCTTT
TRBV27	NA	TRBJ2-1	NA	CASSPIRVSSYNEQFF	TGTGCCAGCAGTCCCATCAGGGTGAGCTCCTACAATGAGCAGTTCTTC
TRBV4-1	NA	TRBJ2-7	NA	CASSRLRDTAYEQYF	TGCGCCAGCAGCCGCCTCCGGGACACTGCCTACGAGCAGTACTTC
TRBV7-2	TRBD2	TRBJ2-7	NA	CASSPGLAGEQYF	TGTGCCAGCAGCCCCGGACTAGCGGGGGAGCAGTACTTC
TRBV24-1	TRBD1	TRBJ2-1	NA	CATSDPGTGGGNEQFF	TGTGCCACCAGTGATCCTGGGACAGGGGGGGGCAATGAGCAGTTCTTC
TRBV7-3	NA	TRBJ1-1	NA	CASKQNMNTEAFF	TGTGCCAGTAAACAGAACATGAACACTGAAGCTTTCTTT
TRBV7-3	NA	TRBJ2-1	few	CASSPRGLGQGMNEQFF	TGTGCCAGCAGCCCTCGCGGGCTTGGGCAGGGGATGAATGAGCAGTTCTTC
TRBV6-5	NA	TRBJ1-2	once	CASSYSNGANYGYTF	TGTGCCAGCAGTTACTCGAACGGAGCTAACTATGGCTACACCTTC
TRBV19	NA	TRBJ2-1	NA	CASSARTANPSYNEQFF	TGTGCCAGTAGTGCTAGGACAGCCAACCCCTCCTACAATGAGCAGTTCTTC
TRBV3-1/TRBV3-2	NA	TRBJ2-7	NA	CASSQAQGWQYF	TGTGCCAGCAGCCAGGCCCAGGGTTGGCAGTACTTC
TRBV7-2	NA	TRBJ2-1	few	CASSGLERDKPQRIDEQFF	TGTGCCAGCAGTGGGTTGGAGCGGGACAAACCACAGCGCATCGATGAGCAGTTCTTC
TRBV27	TRBD2	TRBJ2-4	NA	CASRRGVASKNIQYF	TGTGCCAGCCGCCGGGGGGTGGCAAGCAAAAACATTCAGTACTTC
TRBV5-1	NA	TRBJ1-2	NA	CASSSLAGSYGYTF	TGCGCCAGCAGCTCCCTCGCGGGGAGCTATGGCTACACCTTC
TRBV11-2	NA	TRBJ2-3	NA	CASSSVADTQYF	TGTGCCAGCAGCTCCGTCGCAGATACGCAGTATTTT
TRBV7-6	NA	TRBJ2-7	NA	CASRKDSNYEQYF	TGTGCCAGCAGGAAGGATAGCAACTACGAGCAGTACTTC
TRBV6-5	TRBD1	TRBJ1-4	NA	CASSLSQGRNEKLFF	TGTGCCAGCAGTTTATCACAGGGGCGGAATGAAAAACTGTTTTTT
TRBV6-2/TRBV6-3	NA	TRBJ1-5	NA	CASSDRTDYSNQPQHF	TGTGCCAGCAGTGACAGGACGGATTATAGCAATCAGCCCCAGCATTTT
TRBV2	TRBD2	TRBJ2-3	NA	CASSSGRASGGAETQYF	TGTGCCAGCTCCTCGGGAAGGGCTAGCGGGGGGGCTGAGACGCAGTATTTT
TRBV7-9	TRBD1	TRBJ1-1	NA	CASSRQGAAAFF	TGTGCCAGCAGCCGCCAGGGGGCTGCAGCTTTCTTT
TRBV11-2	NA	TRBJ1-5	NA	CASSQTNNQPQHF	TGTGCCAGCAGCCAAACTAACAATCAGCCCCAGCATTTT
TRBV6-4	NA	TRBJ1-5	NA	CASSGDGDQPQHF	TGTGCCAGCAGTGGAGACGGGGATCAGCCCCAGCATTTT
TRBV11-2	NA	TRBJ1-1	NA	CASSLARTEPEAFF	TGTGCCAGCAGCTTAGCTAGGACAGAACCTGAAGCTTTCTTT
TRBV15	TRBD1	TRBJ2-7	NA	CATSRSSGGLSYEQYF	TGTGCCACCAGCAGGTCTTCAGGGGGCCTCTCCTACGAGCAGTACTTC
TRBV29-1	NA	TRBJ2-1	few	CSVELQGGYNEQFF	TGCAGCGTTGAACTTCAGGGGGGCTACAATGAGCAGTTCTTC
TRBV7-9	NA	TRBJ1-1	once	CASSLTARRGGEAFF	TGTGCCAGCAGCTTAACCGCACGGAGGGGGGGTGAAGCTTTCTTT
TRBV7-9	NA	TRBJ1-4	NA	CASTETGRVPEKLFF	TGTGCCAGCACCGAAACTGGCAGGGTCCCTGAAAAACTGTTTTTT
TRBV19	TRBD1	TRBJ1-2	NA	CASRRRGRGYGYTF	TGTGCCAGTAGGCGCAGGGGGCGAGGCTATGGCTACACCTTC
TRBV19	NA	TRBJ1-6	NA	CASSNWGDSPLHF	TGTGCCAGTAGCAATTGGGGAGATTCACCCCTCCACTTT
TRBV7-2	NA	TRBJ2-5	NA	CASVRGSAGETQYF	TGTGCCAGCGTCCGGGGGTCGGCAGGAGAGACCCAGTACTTC
TRBV5-5	TRBD1	TRBJ1-5	NA	CASSLLQGANQPQHF	TGTGCCAGCAGCTTGTTGCAGGGGGCTAATCAGCCCCAGCATTTT
TRBV20-1	NA	TRBJ1-1	NA	CSASKERGGGTEAFF	TGCAGTGCTAGTAAGGAACGGGGGGGAGGTACTGAAGCTTTCTTT
TRBV28	NA	TRBJ2-7	NA	CASSIYRAEQYF	TGTGCCAGCAGTATCTACAGGGCCGAGCAGTACTTC
TRBV15	NA	TRBJ2-2	NA	CATSPRTGISTGELFF	TGTGCCACCAGCCCACGGACGGGGATTTCCACCGGGGAGCTGTTTTTT
TRBV19	NA	TRBJ1-2	NA	CASRETDNYGYTF	TGTGCCAGTAGGGAGACGGATAACTATGGCTACACCTTC
TRBV18	TRBD2	TRBJ2-3	NA	CASSPGTSGGSTDTQYF	TGTGCCAGCTCACCAGGGACTAGCGGGGGTAGCACAGATACGCAGTATTTT
TRBV15	NA	TRBJ2-2	NA	CATSRGIGDTGELFF	TGTGCCACCAGCAGAGGCATAGGGGACACCGGGGAGCTGTTTTTT
TRBV19	NA	TRBJ2-4	NA	CASRALGQLAKNIQYF	TGTGCCAGTAGAGCTCTAGGACAGCTAGCCAAAAACATTCAGTACTTC
TRBV12-3/TRBV12-4	NA	TRBJ1-2	NA	CASSFGYGYTF	TGTGCCAGCAGTTTCGGTTATGGCTACACCTTC
TRBV7-2	TRBD1	TRBJ1-2	NA	CASSFGGGIDYGYTF	TGTGCCAGCAGCTTTGGAGGGGGCATAGACTATGGCTACACCTTC
TRBV5-5	NA	TRBJ1-4	NA	CASSPRSGVGEKLFF	TGTGCCAGCAGCCCCCGTAGCGGGGTAGGGGAAAAACTGTTTTTT
TRBV30	NA	TRBJ2-3	NA	CAWSVVSSTDTQYF	TGTGCCTGGAGTGTTGTCTCCAGCACAGATACGCAGTATTTT
TRBV24-1	TRBD1	TRBJ2-2	NA	CATSWTGGTGELFF	TGTGCCACCAGTTGGACAGGGGGCACCGGGGAGCTGTTTTTT
TRBV29-1	TRBD1	TRBJ1-5	few	CSATGQGRWSPQHF	TGCAGCGCCACAGGACAGGGCCGGTGGAGTCCCCAGCATTTT